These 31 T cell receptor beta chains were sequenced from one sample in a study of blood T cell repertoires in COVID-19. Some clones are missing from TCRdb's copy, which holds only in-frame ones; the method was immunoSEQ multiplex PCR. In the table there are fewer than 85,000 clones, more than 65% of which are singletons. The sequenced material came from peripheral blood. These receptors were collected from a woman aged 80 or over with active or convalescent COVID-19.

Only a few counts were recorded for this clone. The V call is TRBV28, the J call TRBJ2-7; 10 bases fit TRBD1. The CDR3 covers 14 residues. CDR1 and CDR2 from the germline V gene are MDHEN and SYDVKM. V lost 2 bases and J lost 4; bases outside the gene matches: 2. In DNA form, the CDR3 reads TGTGCCAGCAGTTTAGGGACAGGGGCTTACGAGCAGTACTTC. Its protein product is CASSLGTGAYEQYF. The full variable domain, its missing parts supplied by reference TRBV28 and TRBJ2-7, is DVKVTQSSRYLVKRTGEKVFLECVQDMDHENMFWYRQDPGLGLRLIYFSYDVKMKEKGDIPEGYSVSREKKERFSLILESASTNQTSMYLCASSLGTGAYEQYFGPGTRLTVT.

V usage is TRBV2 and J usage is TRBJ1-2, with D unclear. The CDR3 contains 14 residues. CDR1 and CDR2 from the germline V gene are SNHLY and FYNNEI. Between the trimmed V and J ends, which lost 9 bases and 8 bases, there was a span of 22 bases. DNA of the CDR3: TGTGCCAGTCCCCACAGTCCCTCCTGGGAGGGCTACACCTTC. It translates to CASPHSPSWEGYTF.

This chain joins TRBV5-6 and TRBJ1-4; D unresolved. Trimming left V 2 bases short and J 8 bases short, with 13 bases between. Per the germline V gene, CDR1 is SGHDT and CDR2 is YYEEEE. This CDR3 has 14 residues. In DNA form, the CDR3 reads TGTGCCAGCAGCTTCGGACTCGGCGGGGAAAAACTGTTTTTT. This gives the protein CASSFGLGGEKLFF.

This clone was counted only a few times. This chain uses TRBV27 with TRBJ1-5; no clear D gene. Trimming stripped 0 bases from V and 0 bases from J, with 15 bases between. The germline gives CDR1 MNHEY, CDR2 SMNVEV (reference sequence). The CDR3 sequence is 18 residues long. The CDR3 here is CASSLSMGGGYSNQPQHF. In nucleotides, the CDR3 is TGTGCCAGCAGTTTATCTATGGGAGGAGGTTATAGCAATCAGCCCCAGCATTTT.

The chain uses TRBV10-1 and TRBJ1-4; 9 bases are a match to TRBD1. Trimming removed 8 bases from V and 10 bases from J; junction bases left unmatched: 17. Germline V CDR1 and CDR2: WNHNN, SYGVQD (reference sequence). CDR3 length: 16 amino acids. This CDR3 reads CASPLGHGTGWGKLFF. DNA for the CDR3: TGCGCCAGCCCACTGGGGCATGGGACAGGGTGGGGAAAACTGTTTTTT.

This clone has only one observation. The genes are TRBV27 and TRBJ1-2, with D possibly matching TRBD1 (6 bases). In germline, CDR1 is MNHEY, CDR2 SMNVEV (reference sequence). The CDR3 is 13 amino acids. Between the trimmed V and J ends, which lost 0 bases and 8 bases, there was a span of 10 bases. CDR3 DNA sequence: TGTGCCAGCAGTTTATCCGCAGGGGTCGGCTACACCTTC. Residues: CASSLSAGVGYTF.

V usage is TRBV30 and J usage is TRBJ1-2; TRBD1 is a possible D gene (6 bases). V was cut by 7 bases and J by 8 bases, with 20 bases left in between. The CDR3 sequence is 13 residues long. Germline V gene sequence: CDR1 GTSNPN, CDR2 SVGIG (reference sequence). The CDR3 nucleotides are TGTGCCTTCAGACAGGCACCCCTGGGAGGCTACACCTTC. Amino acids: CAFRQAPLGGYTF.

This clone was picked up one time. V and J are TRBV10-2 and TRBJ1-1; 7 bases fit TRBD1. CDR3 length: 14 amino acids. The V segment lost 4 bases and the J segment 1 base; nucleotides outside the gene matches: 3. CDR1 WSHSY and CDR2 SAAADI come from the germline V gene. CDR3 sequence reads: CASSVGTENTEAFF. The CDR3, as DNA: TGCGCCAGCAGTGTGGGGACAGAGAACACTGAAGCTTTCTTT.

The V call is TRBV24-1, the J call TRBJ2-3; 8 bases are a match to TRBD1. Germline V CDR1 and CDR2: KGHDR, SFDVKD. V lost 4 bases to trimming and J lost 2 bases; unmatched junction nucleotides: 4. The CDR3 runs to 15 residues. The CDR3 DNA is TGTGCCACCAGTGACCCGACAGGGGACACAGATACGCAGTATTTT. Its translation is CATSDPTGDTDTQYF.

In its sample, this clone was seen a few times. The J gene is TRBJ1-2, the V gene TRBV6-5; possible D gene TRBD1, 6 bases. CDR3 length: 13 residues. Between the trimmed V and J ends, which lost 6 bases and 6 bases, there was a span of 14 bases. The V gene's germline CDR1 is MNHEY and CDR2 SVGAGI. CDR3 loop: CASSTGLEDGYTF. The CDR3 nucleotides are TGTGCCAGCAGCACAGGGTTGGAGGATGGCTACACCTTC.

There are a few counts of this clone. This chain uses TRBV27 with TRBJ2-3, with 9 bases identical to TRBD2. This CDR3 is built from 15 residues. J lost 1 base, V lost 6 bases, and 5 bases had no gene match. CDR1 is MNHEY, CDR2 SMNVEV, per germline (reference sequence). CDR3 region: CASRPRTSGTDTQYF. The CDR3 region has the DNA TGTGCCAGCAGGCCAAGGACTAGCGGCACAGATACGCAGTATTTT.

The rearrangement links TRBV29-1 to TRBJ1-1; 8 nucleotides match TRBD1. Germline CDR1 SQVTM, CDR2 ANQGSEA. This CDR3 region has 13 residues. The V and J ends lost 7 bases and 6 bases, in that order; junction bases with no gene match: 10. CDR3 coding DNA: TGCAGCGGAATGACAGGGGAGGTCGCTGAAGCTTTCTTT. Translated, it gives CSGMTGEVAEAFF.

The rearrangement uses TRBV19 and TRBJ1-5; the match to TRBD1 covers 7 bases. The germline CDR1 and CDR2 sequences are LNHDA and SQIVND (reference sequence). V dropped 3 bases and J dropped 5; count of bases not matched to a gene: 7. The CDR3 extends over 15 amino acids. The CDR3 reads CASSIVVGGYQPQHF. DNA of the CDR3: TGTGCCAGTAGTATTGTGGTAGGGGGCTATCAGCCCCAGCATTTT.

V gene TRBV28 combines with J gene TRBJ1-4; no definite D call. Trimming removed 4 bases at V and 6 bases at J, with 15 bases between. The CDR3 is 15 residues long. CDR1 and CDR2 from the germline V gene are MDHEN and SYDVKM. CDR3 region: CASSSRGRWDEKLFF. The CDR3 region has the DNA TGTGCCAGCAGTTCCAGAGGGAGGTGGGATGAAAAACTGTTTTTT.

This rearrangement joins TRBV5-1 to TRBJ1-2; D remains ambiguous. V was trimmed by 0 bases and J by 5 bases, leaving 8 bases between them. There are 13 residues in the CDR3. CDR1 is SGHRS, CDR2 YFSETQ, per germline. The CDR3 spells CASSLAQIYGYTF. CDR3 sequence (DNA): TGCGCCAGCAGCTTGGCACAGATATATGGCTACACCTTC.

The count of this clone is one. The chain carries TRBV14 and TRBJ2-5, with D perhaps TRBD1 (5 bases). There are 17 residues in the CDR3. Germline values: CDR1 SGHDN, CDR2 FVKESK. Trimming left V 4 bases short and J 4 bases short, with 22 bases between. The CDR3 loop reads CASSPQGPLGEGETQYF. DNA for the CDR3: TGTGCCAGCAGCCCCCAAGGTCCCCTAGGGGAAGGAGAGACCCAGTACTTC.

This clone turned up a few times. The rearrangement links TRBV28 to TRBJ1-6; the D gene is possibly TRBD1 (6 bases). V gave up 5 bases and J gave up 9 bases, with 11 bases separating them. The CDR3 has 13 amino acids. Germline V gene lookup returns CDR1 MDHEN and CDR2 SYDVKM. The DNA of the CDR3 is TGTGCCAGCAGTAACAGGGATGGTTCACCCCTCCACTTT. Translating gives CASSNRDGSPLHF. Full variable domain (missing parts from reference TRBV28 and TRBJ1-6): DVKVTQSSRYLVKRTGEKVFLECVQDMDHENMFWYRQDPGLGLRLIYFSYDVKMKEKGDIPEGYSVSREKKERFSLILESASTNQTSMYLCASSNRDGSPLHFGNGTRLTVT.

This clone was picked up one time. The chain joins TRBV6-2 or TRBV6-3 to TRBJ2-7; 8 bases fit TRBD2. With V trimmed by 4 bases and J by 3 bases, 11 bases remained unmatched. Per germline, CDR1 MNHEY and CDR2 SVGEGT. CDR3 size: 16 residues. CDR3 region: CASSSAGGGQNYEQYF. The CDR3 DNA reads TGTGCCAGCAGTTCCGCGGGGGGCGGACAGAACTACGAGCAGTACTTC.

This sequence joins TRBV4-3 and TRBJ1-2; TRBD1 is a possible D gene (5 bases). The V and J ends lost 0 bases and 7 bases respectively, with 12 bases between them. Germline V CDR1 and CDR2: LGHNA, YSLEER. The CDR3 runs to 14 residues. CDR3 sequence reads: CASSQDVGGGGYTF. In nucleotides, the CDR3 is TGCGCCAGCAGCCAAGACGTGGGGGGTGGTGGCTACACCTTC.

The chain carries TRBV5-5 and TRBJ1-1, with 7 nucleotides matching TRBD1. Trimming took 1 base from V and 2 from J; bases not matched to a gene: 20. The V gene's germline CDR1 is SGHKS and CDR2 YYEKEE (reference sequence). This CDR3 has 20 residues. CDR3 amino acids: CASSLMGRKIRDSLNTEAFF. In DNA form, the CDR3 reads TGTGCCAGCAGCTTGATGGGCAGAAAGATCCGGGACAGTCTAAACACTGAAGCTTTCTTT.

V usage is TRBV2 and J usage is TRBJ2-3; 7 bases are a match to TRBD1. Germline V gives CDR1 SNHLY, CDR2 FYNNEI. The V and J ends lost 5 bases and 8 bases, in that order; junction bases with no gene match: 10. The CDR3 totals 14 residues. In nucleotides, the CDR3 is TGTGCCAGCAGTCCTCACCGGGACAGTAGTACGCAGTATTTT. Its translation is CASSPHRDSSTQYF.

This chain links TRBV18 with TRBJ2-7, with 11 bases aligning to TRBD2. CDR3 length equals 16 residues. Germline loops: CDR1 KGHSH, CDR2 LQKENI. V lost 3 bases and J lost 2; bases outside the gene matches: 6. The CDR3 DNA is TGTGCCAGCTCACCCAAGCTAGCGGGGGGTCCCTACGAGCAGTACTTC. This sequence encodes CASSPKLAGGPYEQYF.

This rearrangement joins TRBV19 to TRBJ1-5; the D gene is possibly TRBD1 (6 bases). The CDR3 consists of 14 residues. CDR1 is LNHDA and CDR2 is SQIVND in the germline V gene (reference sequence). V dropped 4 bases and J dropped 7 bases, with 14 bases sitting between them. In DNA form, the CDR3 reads TGTGCCAGTAGTAAACAGGGTAGTGAACAGCCCCAGCATTTT. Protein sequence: CASSKQGSEQPQHF.

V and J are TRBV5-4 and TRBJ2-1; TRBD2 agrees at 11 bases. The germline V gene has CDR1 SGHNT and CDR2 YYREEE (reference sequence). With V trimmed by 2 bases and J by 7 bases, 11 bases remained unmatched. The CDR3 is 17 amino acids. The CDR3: CASSFGSGGALENEQFF. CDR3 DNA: TGTGCCAGCAGCTTCGGTAGCGGGGGGGCTCTGGAGAATGAGCAGTTCTTC.

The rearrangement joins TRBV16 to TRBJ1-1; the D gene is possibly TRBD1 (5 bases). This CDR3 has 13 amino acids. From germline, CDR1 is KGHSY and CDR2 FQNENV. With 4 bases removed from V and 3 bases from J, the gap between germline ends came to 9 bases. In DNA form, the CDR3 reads TGTGCCAGCAGCCCTATCAGGGACACTGAAGCTTTCTTT. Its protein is CASSPIRDTEAFF.

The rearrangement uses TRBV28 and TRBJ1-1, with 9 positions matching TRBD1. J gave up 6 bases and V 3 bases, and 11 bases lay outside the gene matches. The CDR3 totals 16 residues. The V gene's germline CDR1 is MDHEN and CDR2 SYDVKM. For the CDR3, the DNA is TGTGCCAGCAGTTTCCTTCCGGGACAGGGAGGTCCTGAAGCTTTCTTT. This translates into CASSFLPGQGGPEAFF.

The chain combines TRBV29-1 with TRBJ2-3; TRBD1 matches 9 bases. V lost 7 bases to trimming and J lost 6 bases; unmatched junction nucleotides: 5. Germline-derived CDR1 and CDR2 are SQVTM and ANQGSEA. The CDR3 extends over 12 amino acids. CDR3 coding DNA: TGCAGCGCCCGGACAGGGGTGGATACGCAGTATTTT. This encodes CSARTGVDTQYF.

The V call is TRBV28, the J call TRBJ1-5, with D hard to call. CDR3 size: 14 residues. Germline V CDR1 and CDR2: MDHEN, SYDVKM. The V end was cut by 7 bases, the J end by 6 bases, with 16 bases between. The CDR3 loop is CASKPTEGAQPQHF. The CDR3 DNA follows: TGTGCCAGCAAGCCGACGGAGGGAGCTCAGCCCCAGCATTTT.

Here the CDR3 reads CASSQTYNEQFF. In DNA, the CDR3 is TGCGCCAGCAGCCAAACTTACAATGAGCAGTTCTTC. The J gene is TRBJ2-1, the V gene TRBV4-1; the D is unclear. The CDR3 runs to 12 residues. The V and J ends lost 2 bases and 4 bases respectively, with 3 bases between them. Germline CDR1 and CDR2: MGHRA and YSYEKL.

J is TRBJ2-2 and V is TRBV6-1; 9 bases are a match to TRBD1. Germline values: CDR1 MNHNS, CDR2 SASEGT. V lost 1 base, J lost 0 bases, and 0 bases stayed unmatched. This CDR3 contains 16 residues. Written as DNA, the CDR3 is TGTGCCAGCAGTGAAGGGACAGGGGCGAACACCGGGGAGCTGTTTTTT. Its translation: CASSEGTGANTGELFF.

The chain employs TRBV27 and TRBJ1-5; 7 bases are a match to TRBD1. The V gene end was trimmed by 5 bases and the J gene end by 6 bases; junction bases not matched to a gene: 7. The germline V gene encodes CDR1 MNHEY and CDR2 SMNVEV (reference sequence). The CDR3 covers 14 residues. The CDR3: CASSPGTAVQPQHF. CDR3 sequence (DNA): TGTGCCAGCAGTCCGGGGACAGCAGTTCAGCCCCAGCATTTT.